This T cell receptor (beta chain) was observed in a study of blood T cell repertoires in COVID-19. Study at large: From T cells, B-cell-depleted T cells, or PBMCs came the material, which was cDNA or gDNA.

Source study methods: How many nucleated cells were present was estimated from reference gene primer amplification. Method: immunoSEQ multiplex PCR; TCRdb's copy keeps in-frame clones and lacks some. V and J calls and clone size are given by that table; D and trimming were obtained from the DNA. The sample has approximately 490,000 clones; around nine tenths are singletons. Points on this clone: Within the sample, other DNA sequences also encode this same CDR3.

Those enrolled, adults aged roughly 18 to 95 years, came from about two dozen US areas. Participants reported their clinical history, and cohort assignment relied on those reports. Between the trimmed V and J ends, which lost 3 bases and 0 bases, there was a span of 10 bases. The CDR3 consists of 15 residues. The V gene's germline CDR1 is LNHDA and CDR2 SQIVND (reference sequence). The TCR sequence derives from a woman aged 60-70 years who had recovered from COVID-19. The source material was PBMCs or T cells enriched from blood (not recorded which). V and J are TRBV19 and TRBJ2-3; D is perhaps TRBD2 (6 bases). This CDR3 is CASSIAGTSTDTQYF. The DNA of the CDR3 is TGTGCCAGTAGTATTGCGGGGACCAGCACAGATACGCAGTATTTT.